This entry describes one T cell receptor beta chain. The CDR3 has 15 amino acids. V shed 0 bases, J shed 2 bases, and the junction held 3 bases outside the gene matches. CDR1 and CDR2 from the germline V gene are SGHRS and YFSETQ. This sample was included in a study of T cells after yellow fever vaccination. TCRdb processed the 5' RACE reads anew with MiXCR; each CDR3 protein has one entry. Among roughly 300,000 distinct CDR3 sequences listed, around 8.1% were seen once. The material sequenced was PBMCs, taken approximately 47 days after the first yellow fever vaccination. The receptor was derived from a man aged 18 to 30 who received the YFV17D yellow fever vaccine. The chain employs TRBV5-1 and TRBJ2-5; 8 bases map to TRBD2. DNA for the CDR3: TGCGCCAGCAGCTTGGAGCGGGGGATACAAGAGACCCAGTACTTC. Encoded protein: CASSLERGIQETQYF.